One and the same sample provided the 17 T cell receptor beta chains below, sequenced in a study of sequential checkpoint blockade in melanoma. The treatment denotes: randomized to nivolumab then ipilimumab (arm A) or the reverse (arm B). Assay: immunoSEQ multiplex PCR; the TCRdb copy retains only in-frame clones and omits some. The repertoire includes 35,000 to 40,000 clones, more than 70% of them detected once, and around an eighth sits in the top ten. Sample: CD8+ T cells sorted from blood (inferred from file names), taken from a patient given nivolumab and ipilimumab in sequence. These receptors all come from a human donor with melanoma.

The rearrangement uses TRBV7-8 and TRBJ1-2; a possible D gene is TRBD1 (5 bases). The germline gives CDR1 SGHVS, CDR2 FQNEAQ. V lost 5 bases to trimming and J lost 0 bases, with 13 bases between them. The CDR3 runs to 15 residues. The CDR3 region has the DNA TGTGCCAGCAGCCCCCAGGGCCTAGCTAACTATGGCTACACCTTC. This encodes CASSPQGLANYGYTF.

The chain carries TRBV19 and TRBJ2-1, with 13 nucleotides matching TRBD2. CDR1 LNHDA and CDR2 SQIVND come from the germline V gene (reference sequence). The junction had 4 bases not matched to a gene; V was cut back by 6 bases and J by 5 bases. The CDR3 contains 15 residues. The CDR3 nucleotides are TGTGCCAGTAGCGCCGGGACTAGCGGGAACAATGAGCAGTTCTTC. The encoded protein is CASSAGTSGNNEQFF.

This chain joins TRBV29-1 and TRBJ2-2; 9 positions agree with TRBD2. In germline, CDR1 is SQVTM, CDR2 ANQGSEA. The CDR3 totals 13 residues. Here the CDR3 reads CGRGRGDTGELFF. CDR3 sequence (DNA): TGCGGGCGCGGGAGGGGTGACACCGGGGAGCTGTTTTTT.

This rearrangement joins TRBV19 to TRBJ2-5, with 11 nucleotides matching TRBD2. Germline CDR1 reads LNHDA; CDR2 reads SQIVND (reference sequence). V lost 3 bases, J lost 4 bases, and 4 bases stayed unmatched. The CDR3 consists of 15 residues. This CDR3 is CASSILAGGGETQYF. CDR3 sequence (DNA): TGTGCCAGTAGTATCCTAGCGGGAGGAGGAGAGACCCAGTACTTC.

In this sample, this clone turned up a few times. The gene calls are TRBV7-9 and TRBJ1-3; a weak D match, TRBD1 (6 bases). The CDR3 is 17 amino acids. The ends were cut back, 3 bases at V and 1 base at J, with 16 bases in the middle. From germline, CDR1 is SEHNR and CDR2 FQNEAQ (reference sequence). CDR3: CASSFQGLGQSGNTIYF. In nucleotides, the CDR3 is TGTGCCAGCAGCTTCCAAGGCCTAGGACAGTCTGGAAACACCATATATTTT.

The chain employs TRBV10-1 and TRBJ2-1; tentative D call: TRBD2 (5 bases). Germline V gene lookup returns CDR1 WNHNN and CDR2 SYGVQD (reference sequence). The CDR3 runs 15 residues. Trimming shortened V by 3 bases and J by 3 bases, and 12 bases separated the two germline ends. CDR3 amino acids: CASSELSGGYNEQFF. The DNA of the CDR3 is TGCGCCAGCAGTGAATTAAGCGGAGGCTACAATGAGCAGTTCTTC.

V usage is TRBV10-3 and J usage is TRBJ2-2, with 8 bases fitting TRBD2. Trimming at V came to 6 bases and at J to 5 bases, leaving 2 bases not matched to a gene. This CDR3 has 13 residues. The germline V gene encodes CDR1 ENHRY and CDR2 SYGVKD. CDR3 in DNA: TGTGCCATCAGCGGGAGGGGAACCGGGGAGCTGTTTTTT. Its translation is CAISGRGTGELFF.

The CDR3 DNA sequence: TGTGCCAGCAGGTCCCTGGGTGGGACTGAGGTTAACTATGGCTACACCTTC. Amino acids: CASRSLGGTEVNYGYTF. The chain links TRBV5-6 to TRBJ1-2, with D perhaps matching TRBD1 (5 bases). Trimming stripped 5 bases from V and 1 base from J, with 21 bases between. The CDR3 is made up of 17 amino acids. Germline loops: CDR1 SGHDT, CDR2 YYEEEE.

This sequence joins TRBV27 and TRBJ2-1; 8 bases are a match to TRBD2. Germline V CDR1 and CDR2: MNHEY, SMNVEV (reference sequence). The V and J ends lost 5 bases and 0 bases, in that order; junction bases with no gene match: 15. The CDR3 loop spans 19 amino acids. The CDR3 sequence: CASSRPSQISGGSYNEQFF. In DNA, the CDR3 is TGTGCCAGCAGTCGTCCCTCCCAAATCAGCGGGGGCTCCTACAATGAGCAGTTCTTC.

The V and J genes are TRBV10-1 and TRBJ2-1; weak D call: TRBD1 (5 bases). The CDR3 consists of 13 residues. Trimming shortened V by 6 bases and J by 6 bases, and 12 bases separated the two germline ends. Germline V CDR1 and CDR2: WNHNN, SYGVQD (reference sequence). CDR3: CASSPDMGNEQFF. Written as DNA, the CDR3 is TGCGCCAGCAGCCCGGACATGGGCAATGAGCAGTTCTTC.

This clone was counted a few times. V and J are TRBV7-9 and TRBJ1-3, with 8 bases identical to TRBD1. Germline lookup yields CDR1 SEHNR and CDR2 FQNEAQ (reference sequence). The trim removed 2 bases at V and 3 bases at J, leaving 3 bases unmatched. There are 15 residues in the CDR3. The CDR3 DNA reads as TGTGCCAGCAGCTTATTACAGGGGGTTGGAAACACCATATATTTT. Residues: CASSLLQGVGNTIYF.

This chain joins TRBV7-9 and TRBJ1-1; D not resolved. Germline CDR1 reads SEHNR; CDR2 reads FQNEAQ (reference sequence). V was cut by 3 bases and J by 1 base, with 6 bases left in between. The CDR3 totals 13 residues. CDR3 sequence reads: CASSFSQNTEAFF. CDR3 DNA sequence: TGTGCCAGCAGCTTTTCCCAGAACACTGAAGCTTTCTTT.

Comments on this clone: This specimen includes other DNA sequences encoding the same CDR3. This chain connects TRBV5-4 to TRBJ1-1, with 7 bases identical to TRBD1. The CDR3 contains 15 residues. Germline loops: CDR1 SGHNT, CDR2 YYREEE (reference sequence). The V segment lost 0 bases and the J segment 0 bases; nucleotides outside the gene matches: 2. The CDR3 DNA reads as TGTGCCAGCAGCTTGGCGACAGGGATGAACACTGAAGCTTTCTTT. This translates into CASSLATGMNTEAFF.

The rearrangement uses TRBV4-2 and TRBJ1-5, with TRBD1 matching 7 bases. Germline CDR1 reads LGHNA; CDR2 reads YNFKEQ. V was clipped by 0 bases and J by 3 bases; unmatched bases: 5. The CDR3 is 16 amino acids. Here the CDR3 DNA reads TGTGCCAGCAGCCAAGATCGGACAGGTTACAATCAGCCCCAGCATTTT. As protein: CASSQDRTGYNQPQHF.

This chain uses TRBV11-2 with TRBJ2-7, with TRBD1 identical over 8 bases. Trimming removed 5 bases from V and 4 bases from J; junction bases left unmatched: 7. There are 14 residues in the CDR3. The germline gives CDR1 SGHAT, CDR2 FQNNGV. The CDR3 region is CASSTGQGWYEQYF. CDR3 nucleotides: TGTGCCAGCAGCACCGGACAGGGTTGGTACGAGCAGTACTTC.

The rearrangement uses TRBV10-3 and TRBJ2-4; D is unclear. Germline CDR1 and CDR2: ENHRY and SYGVKD. The CDR3 loop spans 19 amino acids. Trimming stripped 0 bases from V and 0 bases from J, with 18 bases between. CDR3 bases: TGTGCCATCAGTGAGTCGATATCCAACCGTCTACTAGCCAAAAACATTCAGTACTTC. This gives the protein CAISESISNRLLAKNIQYF.

The chain combines TRBV6-4 with TRBJ1-5, with 8 bases that match TRBD1. The length of the CDR3 is 15 residues. The J segment lost 4 bases and the V segment lost 6 bases, leaving 8 bases of the junction unmatched. Germline lookup yields CDR1 MRHNA and CDR2 SNTAGT. The chain's CDR3 is CASSGQGRWNQPQHF. The CDR3 bases are TGTGCCAGCAGCGGACAGGGTCGATGGAATCAGCCCCAGCATTTT.